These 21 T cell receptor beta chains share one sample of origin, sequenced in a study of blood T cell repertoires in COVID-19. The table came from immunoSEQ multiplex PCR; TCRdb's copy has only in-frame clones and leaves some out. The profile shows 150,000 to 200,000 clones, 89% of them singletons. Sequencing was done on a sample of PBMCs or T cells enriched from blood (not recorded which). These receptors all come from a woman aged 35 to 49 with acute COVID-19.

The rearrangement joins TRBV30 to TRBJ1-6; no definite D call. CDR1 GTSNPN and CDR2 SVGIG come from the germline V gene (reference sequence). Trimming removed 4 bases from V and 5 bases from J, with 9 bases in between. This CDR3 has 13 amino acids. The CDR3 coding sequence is TGTGCCTGGACCCACGGAGATAATTCACCCCTCCACTTT. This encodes CAWTHGDNSPLHF.

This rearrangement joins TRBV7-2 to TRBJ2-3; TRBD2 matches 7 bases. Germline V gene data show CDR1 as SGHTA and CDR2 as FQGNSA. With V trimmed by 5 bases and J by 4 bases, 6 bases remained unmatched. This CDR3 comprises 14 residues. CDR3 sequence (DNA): TGTGCCAGCAGCGACAGCGGGGCGGCAGATACGCAGTATTTT. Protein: CASSDSGAADTQYF. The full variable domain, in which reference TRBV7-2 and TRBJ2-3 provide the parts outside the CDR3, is GAGVSQSPSNKVTEKGKDVELRCDPISGHTALYWYRQSLGQGLEFLIYFQGNSAPDKSGLPSDRFSAERTGGSVSTLTIQRTQQEDSAVYLCASSDSGAADTQYFGPGTRLTVL.

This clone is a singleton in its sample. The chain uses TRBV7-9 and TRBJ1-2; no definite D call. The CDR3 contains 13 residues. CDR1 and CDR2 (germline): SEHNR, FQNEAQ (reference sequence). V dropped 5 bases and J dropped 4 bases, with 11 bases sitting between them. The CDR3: CASSAGSPYGYTF. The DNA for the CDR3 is TGTGCCAGCAGCGCAGGCAGTCCCTATGGCTACACCTTC.

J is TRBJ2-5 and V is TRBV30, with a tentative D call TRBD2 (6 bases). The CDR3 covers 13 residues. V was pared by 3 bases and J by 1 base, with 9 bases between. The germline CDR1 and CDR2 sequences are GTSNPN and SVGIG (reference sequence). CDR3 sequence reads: CAWSLSGQETQYF. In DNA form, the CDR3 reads TGTGCCTGGAGCCTTAGCGGCCAAGAGACCCAGTACTTC.

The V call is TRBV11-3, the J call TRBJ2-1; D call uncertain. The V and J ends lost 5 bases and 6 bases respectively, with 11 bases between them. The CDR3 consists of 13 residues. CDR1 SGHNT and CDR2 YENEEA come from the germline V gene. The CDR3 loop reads CASSQVPRNEQFF. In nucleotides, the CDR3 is TGTGCCAGCAGCCAGGTCCCTCGCAATGAGCAGTTCTTC.

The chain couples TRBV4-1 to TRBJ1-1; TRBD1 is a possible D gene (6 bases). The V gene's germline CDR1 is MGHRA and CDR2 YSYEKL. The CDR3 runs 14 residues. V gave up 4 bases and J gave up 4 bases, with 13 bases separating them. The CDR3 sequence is CASSLQGRATEAFF. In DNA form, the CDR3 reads TGCGCCAGCAGCCTTCAGGGGCGAGCCACTGAAGCTTTCTTT.

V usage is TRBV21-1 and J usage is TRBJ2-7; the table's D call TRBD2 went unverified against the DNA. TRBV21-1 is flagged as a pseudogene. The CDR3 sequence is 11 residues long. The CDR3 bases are TGTGCCAGCAGCCTTAGCGGGGAGCAGTACTTC. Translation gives CASSLSGEQYF.

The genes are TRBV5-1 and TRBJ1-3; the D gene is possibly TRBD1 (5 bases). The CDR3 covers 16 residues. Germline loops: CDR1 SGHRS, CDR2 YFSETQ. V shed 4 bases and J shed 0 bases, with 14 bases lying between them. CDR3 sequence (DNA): TGCGCCAGCAGCCCCTATCCGGGGGACTCTGGAAACACCATATATTTT. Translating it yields CASSPYPGDSGNTIYF.

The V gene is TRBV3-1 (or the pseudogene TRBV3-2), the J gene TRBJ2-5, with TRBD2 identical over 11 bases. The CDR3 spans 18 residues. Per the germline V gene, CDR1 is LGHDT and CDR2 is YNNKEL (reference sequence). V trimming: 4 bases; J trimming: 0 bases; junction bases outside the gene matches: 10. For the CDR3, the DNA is TGTGCCAGCAGCCCGAAGGAGCGGACTAGCGGGCACCAAGAGACCCAGTACTTC. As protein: CASSPKERTSGHQETQYF.

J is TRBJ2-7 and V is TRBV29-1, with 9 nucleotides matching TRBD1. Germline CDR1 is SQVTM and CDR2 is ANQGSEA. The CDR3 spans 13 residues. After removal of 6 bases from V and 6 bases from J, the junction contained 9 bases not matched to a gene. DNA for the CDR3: TGCAGCGTCGCCCCGGGACAGGGTAGCGAGCAGTACTTC. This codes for CSVAPGQGSEQYF.

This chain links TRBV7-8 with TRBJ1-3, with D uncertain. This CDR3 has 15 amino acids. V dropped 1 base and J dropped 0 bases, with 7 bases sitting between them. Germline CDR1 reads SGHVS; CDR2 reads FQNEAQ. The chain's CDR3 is CASSLDSYSGNTIYF. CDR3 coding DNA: TGTGCCAGCAGCTTAGATTCGTACTCTGGAAACACCATATATTTT.

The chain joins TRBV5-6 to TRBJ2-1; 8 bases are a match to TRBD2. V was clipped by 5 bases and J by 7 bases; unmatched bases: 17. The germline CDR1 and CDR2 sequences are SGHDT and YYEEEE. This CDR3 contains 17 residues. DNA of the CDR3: TGTGCCAGCAGGGCGGGGGTACGGCTAGCGGGTACTAATGAGCAGTTCTTC. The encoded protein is CASRAGVRLAGTNEQFF.

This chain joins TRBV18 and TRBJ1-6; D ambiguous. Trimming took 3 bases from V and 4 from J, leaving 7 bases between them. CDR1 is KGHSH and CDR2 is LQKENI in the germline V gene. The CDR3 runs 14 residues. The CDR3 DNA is TGTGCCAGCTCACCCACCGGTTATAATTCACCCCTCCACTTT. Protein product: CASSPTGYNSPLHF.

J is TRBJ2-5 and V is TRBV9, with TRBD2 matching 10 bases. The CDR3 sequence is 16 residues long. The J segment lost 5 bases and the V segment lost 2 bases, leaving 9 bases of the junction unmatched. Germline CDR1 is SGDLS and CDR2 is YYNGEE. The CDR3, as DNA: TGTGCCAGCAGCGTCCTAGCGGGAGAGGGATTGGAGACCCAGTACTTC. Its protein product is CASSVLAGEGLETQYF.

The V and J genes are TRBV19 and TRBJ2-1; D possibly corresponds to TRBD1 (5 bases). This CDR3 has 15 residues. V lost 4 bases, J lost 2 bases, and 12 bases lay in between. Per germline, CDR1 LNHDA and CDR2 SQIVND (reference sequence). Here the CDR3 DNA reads TGTGCCAGTAGTACCTACAGACAGCCCTACAATGAGCAGTTCTTC. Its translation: CASSTYRQPYNEQFF.

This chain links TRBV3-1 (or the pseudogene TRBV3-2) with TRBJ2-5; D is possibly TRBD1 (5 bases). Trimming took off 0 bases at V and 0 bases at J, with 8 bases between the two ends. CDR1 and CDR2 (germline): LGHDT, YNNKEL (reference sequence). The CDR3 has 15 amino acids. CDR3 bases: TGTGCCAGCAGCCAAGATACGACAGACCAAGAGACCCAGTACTTC. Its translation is CASSQDTTDQETQYF.

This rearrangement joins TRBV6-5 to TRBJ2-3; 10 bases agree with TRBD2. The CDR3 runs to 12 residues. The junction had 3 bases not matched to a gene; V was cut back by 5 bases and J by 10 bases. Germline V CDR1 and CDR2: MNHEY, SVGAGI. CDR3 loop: CASSSGGAAQYF. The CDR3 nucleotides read TGTGCCAGCAGTAGCGGGGGGGCTGCGCAGTATTTT.

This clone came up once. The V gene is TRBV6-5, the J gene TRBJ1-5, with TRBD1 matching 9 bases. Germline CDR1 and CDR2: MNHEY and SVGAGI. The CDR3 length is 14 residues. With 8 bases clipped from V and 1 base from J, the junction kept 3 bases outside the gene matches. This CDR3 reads CASLGQGSNQPQHF. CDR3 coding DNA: TGTGCCAGCCTGGGACAGGGAAGCAATCAGCCCCAGCATTTT.

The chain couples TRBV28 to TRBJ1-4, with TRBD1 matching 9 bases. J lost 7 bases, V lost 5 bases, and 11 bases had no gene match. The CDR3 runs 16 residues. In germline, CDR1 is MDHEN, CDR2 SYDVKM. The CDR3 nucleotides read TGTGCCAGCAGTCCCTATACCGGGACAGGGTCTGAAAAACTGTTTTTT. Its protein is CASSPYTGTGSEKLFF.

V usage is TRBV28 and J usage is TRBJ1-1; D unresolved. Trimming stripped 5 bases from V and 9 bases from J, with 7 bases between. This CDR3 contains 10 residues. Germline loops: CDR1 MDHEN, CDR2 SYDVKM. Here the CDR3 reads CASSEAKAFF. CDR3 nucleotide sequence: TGTGCCAGCAGTGAAGCGAAAGCTTTCTTT.

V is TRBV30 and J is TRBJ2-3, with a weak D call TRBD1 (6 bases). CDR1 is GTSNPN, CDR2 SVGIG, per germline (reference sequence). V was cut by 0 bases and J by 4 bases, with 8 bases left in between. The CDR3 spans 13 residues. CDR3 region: CAWSVNRADTQYF. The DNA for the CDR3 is TGTGCCTGGAGTGTGAACAGGGCAGATACGCAGTATTTT. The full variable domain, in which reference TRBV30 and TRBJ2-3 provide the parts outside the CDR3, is SQTIHQWPATLVQPVGSPLSLECTVEGTSNPNLYWYRQAAGRGLQLLFYSVGIGQISSEVPQNLSASRPQDRQFILSSKKLLLSDSGFYLCAWSVNRADTQYFGPGTRLTVL.